This entry describes one T cell receptor beta chain. The sample comes from a study of blood T cell repertoires in COVID-19. The assay was immunoSEQ multiplex PCR, and TCRdb's table has in-frame clones only and misses some. Here the sample spans hundreds of thousands of clones, 75% to 85% being singletons. The V end was cut by 0 bases, the J end by 1 base, with 9 bases between. From germline, CDR1 is MNHEY and CDR2 SVGAGI. The CDR3 length is 15 residues. The receptor's source is a woman in her thirties with COVID-19, enrolled during active disease. This chain joins TRBV6-5 and TRBJ1-1; D remains unclear. What was sequenced was peripheral blood. DNA of the CDR3: TGTGCCAGCAGTTACTCGGGTAGCGGGAACACTGAAGCTTTCTTT. Encoded protein: CASSYSGSGNTEAFF.